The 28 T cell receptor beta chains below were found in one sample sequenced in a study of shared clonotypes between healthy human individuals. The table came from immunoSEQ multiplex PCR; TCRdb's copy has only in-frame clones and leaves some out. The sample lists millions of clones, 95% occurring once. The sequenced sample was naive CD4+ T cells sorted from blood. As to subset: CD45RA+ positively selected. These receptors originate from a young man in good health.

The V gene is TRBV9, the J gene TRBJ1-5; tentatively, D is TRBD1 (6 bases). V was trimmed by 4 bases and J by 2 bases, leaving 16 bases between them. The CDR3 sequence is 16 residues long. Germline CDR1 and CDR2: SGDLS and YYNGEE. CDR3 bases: TGTGCCAGCAGCCGCCCGGGGGGCGGGGGCAATCAGCCCCAGCATTTT. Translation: CASSRPGGGGNQPQHF.

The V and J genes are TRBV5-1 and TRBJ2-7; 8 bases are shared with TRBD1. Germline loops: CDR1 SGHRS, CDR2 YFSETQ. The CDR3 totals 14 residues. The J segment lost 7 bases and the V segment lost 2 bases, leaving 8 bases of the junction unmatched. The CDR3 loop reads CASSFSRGRWEQYF. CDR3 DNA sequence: TGCGCCAGCAGCTTTAGCAGGGGGCGCTGGGAGCAGTACTTC.

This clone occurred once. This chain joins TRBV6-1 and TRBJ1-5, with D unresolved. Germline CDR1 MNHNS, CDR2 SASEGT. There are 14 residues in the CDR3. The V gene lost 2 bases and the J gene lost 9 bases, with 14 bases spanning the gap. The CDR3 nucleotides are TGTGCCAGCAGTGAAATGGCCTGGAGAGCGCCCCAGCATTTT. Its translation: CASSEMAWRAPQHF.

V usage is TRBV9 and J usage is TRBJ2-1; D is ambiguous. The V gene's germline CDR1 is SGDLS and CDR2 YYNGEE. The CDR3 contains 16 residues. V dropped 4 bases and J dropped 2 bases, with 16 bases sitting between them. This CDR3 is CASSPEVSITYNEQFF. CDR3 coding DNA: TGTGCCAGCAGCCCAGAGGTGTCTATCACCTACAATGAGCAGTTCTTC.

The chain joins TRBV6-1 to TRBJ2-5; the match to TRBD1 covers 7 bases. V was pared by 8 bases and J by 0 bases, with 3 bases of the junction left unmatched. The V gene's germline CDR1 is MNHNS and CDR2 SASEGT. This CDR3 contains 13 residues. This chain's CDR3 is CASAGTDQETQYF. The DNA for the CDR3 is TGTGCCAGCGCCGGGACAGACCAAGAGACCCAGTACTTC.

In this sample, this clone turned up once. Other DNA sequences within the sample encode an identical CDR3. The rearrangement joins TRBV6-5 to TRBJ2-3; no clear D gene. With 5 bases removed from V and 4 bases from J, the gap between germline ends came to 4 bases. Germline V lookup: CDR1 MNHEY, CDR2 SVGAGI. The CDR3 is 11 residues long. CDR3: CASSQADTQYF. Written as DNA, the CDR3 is TGTGCCAGCAGTCAAGCAGATACGCAGTATTTT.

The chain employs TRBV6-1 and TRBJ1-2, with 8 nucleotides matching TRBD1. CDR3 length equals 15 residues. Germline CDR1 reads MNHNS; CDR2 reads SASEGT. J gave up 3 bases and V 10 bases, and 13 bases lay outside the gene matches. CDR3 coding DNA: TGTGCCAACCAGCGCACACCAGGGGGCGACTATGGCTACACCTTC. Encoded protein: CANQRTPGGDYGYTF.

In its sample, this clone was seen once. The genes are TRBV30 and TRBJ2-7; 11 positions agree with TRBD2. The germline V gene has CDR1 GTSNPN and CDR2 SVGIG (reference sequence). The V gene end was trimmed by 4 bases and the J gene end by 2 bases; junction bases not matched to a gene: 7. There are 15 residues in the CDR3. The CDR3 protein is CAWTRVAGGAYEQYF. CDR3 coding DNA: TGTGCCTGGACTAGGGTAGCGGGAGGGGCCTACGAGCAGTACTTC.

The CDR3 region is CASSLGPFTNEKLFF. The CDR3 DNA reads TGTGCCAGCAGCCTCGGGCCGTTCACTAATGAAAAACTGTTTTTT. The rearrangement joins TRBV7-2 to TRBJ1-4; D gene uncertain. The CDR3 has 15 amino acids. V lost 5 bases, J lost 2 bases, and 12 bases lay in between. Germline assignment: CDR1 SGHTA and CDR2 FQGNSA.

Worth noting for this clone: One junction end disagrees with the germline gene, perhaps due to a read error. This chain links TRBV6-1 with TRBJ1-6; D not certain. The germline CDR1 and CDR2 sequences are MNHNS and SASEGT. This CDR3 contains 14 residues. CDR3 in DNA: TGTGCCAGCACCCAAGGCGGGTATAGTTCACCCCTCCACTTT. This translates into CASTQGGYSSPLHF.

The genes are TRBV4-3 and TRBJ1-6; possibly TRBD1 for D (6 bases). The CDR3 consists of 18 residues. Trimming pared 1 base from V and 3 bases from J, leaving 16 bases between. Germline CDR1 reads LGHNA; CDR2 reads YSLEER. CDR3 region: CASSQGPGTGNYNSPLHF. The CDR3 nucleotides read TGCGCCAGCAGCCAAGGACCTGGTACAGGGAACTATAATTCACCCCTCCACTTT.

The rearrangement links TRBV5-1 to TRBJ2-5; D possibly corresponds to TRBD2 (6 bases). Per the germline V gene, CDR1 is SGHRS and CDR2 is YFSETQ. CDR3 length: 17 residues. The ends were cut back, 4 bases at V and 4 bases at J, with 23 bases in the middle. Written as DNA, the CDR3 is TGCGCCAGCAGCCGCTCGGGTAGGGCGCCGGAGGGAGAGACCCAGTACTTC. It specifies CASSRSGRAPEGETQYF.

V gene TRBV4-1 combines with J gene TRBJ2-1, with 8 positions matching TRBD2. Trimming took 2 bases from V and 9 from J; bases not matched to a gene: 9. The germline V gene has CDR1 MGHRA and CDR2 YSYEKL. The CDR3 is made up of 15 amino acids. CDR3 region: CASSQSGSQPSEQFF. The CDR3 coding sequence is TGCGCCAGCAGCCAAAGCGGGAGCCAGCCCTCTGAGCAGTTCTTC.

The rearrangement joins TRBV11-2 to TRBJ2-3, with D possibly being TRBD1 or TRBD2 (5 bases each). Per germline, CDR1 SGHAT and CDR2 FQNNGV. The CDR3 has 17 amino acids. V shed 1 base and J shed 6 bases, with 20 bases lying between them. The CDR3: CASSLVQLGPRRDTQYF. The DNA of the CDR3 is TGTGCCAGCAGCTTAGTCCAGCTGGGACCCCGCAGGGATACGCAGTATTTT.

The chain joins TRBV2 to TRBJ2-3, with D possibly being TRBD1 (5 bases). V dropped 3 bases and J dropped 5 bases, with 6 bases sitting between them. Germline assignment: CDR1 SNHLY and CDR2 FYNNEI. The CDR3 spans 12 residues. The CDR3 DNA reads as TGTGCCAGCAGTGATCAGGGAGATACGCAGTATTTT. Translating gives CASSDQGDTQYF.

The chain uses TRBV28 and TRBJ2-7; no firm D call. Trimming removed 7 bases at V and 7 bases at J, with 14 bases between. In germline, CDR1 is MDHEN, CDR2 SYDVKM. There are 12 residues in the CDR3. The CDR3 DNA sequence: TGTGCCAGCACGCTGGGCCGTAAAGAGCAGTACTTC. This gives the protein CASTLGRKEQYF.

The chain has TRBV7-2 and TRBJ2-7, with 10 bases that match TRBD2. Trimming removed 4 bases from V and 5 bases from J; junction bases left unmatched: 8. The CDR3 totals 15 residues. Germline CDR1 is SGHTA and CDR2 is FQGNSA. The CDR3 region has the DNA TGTGCCAGCAGCTCAGATACTAGCGGGATCGACGAGCAGTACTTC. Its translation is CASSSDTSGIDEQYF.

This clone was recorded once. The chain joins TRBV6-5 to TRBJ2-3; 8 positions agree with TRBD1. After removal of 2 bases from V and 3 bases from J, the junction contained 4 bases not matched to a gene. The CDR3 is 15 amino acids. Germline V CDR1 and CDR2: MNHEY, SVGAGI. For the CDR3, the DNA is TGTGCCAGCAGTTACCAAGACAGGGGTACAGATACGCAGTATTTT. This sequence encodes CASSYQDRGTDTQYF.

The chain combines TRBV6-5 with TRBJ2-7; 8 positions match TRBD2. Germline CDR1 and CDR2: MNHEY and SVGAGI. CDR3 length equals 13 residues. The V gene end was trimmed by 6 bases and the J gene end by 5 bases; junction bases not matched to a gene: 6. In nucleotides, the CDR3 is TGTGCCAGCAGGCGCGGGGGGATCAACGAGCAGTACTTC. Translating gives CASRRGGINEQYF.

The CDR3 here is CATSRDGRPYEQYF. In DNA, the CDR3 is TGTGCCACCAGCAGAGACGGACGGCCCTACGAGCAGTACTTC. The V gene is TRBV15, the J gene TRBJ2-7, with D hard to call. There are 14 residues in the CDR3. The germline V and J ends were trimmed by 0 bases and 2 bases, with 8 bases remaining between them. Germline assignment: CDR1 LNHNV and CDR2 YYDKDF (reference sequence).

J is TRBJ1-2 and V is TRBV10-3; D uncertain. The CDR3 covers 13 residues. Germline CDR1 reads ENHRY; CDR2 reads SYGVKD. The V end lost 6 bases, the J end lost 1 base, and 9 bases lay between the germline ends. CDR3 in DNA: TGTGCCATCAGCCAGGACGGTAACTATGGCTACACCTTC. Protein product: CAISQDGNYGYTF.

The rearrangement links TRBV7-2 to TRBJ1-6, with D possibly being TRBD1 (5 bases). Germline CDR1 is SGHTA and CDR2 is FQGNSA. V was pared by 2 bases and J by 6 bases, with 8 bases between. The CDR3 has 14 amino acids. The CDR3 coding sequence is TGTGCCAGCAGCTTACGCAGGGTTAATTCACCCCTCCACTTT. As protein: CASSLRRVNSPLHF.

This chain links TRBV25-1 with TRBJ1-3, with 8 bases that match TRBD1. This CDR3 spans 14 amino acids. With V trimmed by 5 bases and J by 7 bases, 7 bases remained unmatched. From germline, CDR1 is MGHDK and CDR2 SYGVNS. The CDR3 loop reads CASSPGQGGNTIYF. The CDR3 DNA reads TGTGCCAGCAGTCCCGGACAGGGTGGCAACACCATATATTTT. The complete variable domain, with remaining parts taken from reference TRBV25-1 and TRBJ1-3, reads EADIYQTPRYLVIGTGKKITLECSQTMGHDKMYWYQQDPGMELHLIHYSYGVNSTEKGDLSSESTVSRIRTEHFPLTLESARPSHTSQYLCASSPGQGGNTIYFGEGSWLTVV.

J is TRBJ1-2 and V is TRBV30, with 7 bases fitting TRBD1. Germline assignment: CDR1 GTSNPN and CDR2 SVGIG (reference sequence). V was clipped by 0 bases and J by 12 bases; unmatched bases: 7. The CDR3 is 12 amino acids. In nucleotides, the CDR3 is TGTGCCTGGAGTGTATCCCAGGGGGTCCACACCTTC. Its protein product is CAWSVSQGVHTF. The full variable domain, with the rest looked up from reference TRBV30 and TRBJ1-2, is SQTIHQWPATLVQPVGSPLSLECTVEGTSNPNLYWYRQAAGRGLQLLFYSVGIGQISSEVPQNLSASRPQDRQFILSSKKLLLSDSGFYLCAWSVSQGVHTFGSGTRLTVV.

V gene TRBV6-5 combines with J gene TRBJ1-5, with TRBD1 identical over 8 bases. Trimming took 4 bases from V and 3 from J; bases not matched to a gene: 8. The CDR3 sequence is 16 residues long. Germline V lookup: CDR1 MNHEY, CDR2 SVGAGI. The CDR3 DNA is TGTGCCAGCAGTTCCAGGACAGGGAGGAACAATCAGCCCCAGCATTTT. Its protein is CASSSRTGRNNQPQHF.

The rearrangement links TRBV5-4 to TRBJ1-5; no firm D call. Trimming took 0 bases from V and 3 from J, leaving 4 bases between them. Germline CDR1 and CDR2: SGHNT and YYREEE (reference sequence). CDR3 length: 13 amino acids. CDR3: CASSLGYNQPQHF. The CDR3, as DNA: TGTGCCAGCAGCTTGGGGTACAATCAGCCCCAGCATTTT.

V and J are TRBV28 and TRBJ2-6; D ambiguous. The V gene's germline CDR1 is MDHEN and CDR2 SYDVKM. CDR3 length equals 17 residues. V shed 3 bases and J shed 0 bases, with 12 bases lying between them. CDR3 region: CASSLRRPYSGANVLTF. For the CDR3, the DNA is TGTGCCAGCAGTTTGAGGCGTCCGTACTCTGGGGCCAACGTCCTGACTTTC.

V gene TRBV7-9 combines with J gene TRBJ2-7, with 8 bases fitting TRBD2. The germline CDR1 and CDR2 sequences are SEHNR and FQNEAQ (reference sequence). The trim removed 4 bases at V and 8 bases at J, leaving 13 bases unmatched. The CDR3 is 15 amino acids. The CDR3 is CASSSGLADPRQQYF. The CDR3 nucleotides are TGTGCCAGCAGCTCCGGACTAGCCGACCCGAGGCAGCAGTACTTC. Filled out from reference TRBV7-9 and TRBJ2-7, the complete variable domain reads DTGVSQNPRHKITKRGQNVTFRCDPISEHNRLYWYRQTLGQGPEFLTYFQNEAQLEKSRLLSDRFSAERPKGSFSTLEIQRTEQGDSAMYLCASSSGLADPRQQYFGPGTRLTVT.